The rows below give T cell receptor beta chains drawn from one sample of a study of blood T cell repertoires in COVID-19. Some clones are missing from TCRdb's copy, which holds only in-frame ones; the method was immunoSEQ multiplex PCR. The sample yields 60,000 to 75,000 clones, 88% seen once. Sequencing input: peripheral blood. The receptors come from a human donor in a cohort sampled during active COVID-19. Each CDR3 is given with its conserved first and last residue. The order of the fields is V gene, D gene, J gene, clone size, CDR3 protein, CDR3 DNA. A D gene is named only where the DNA matches it firmly. The size field is filled for only some rows; it gives once, few, many or a size class.

TRBV19	TRBD1	TRBJ1-4	NA	CASSTPTGGSEKLFF	TGTGCCAGTAGTACCCCGACAGGGGGTAGCGAAAAACTGTTTTTT
TRBV2	TRBD1	TRBJ1-5	NA	CASRGQGSSNQPQHF	TGTGCCAGCAGGGGACAGGGATCTAGCAATCAGCCCCAGCATTTT
TRBV7-2	TRBD1	TRBJ2-2	few	CASSLDRVTGELFF	TGTGCCAGCAGCTTGGACAGGGTCACAGGGGAGCTGTTTTTT
TRBV30	NA	TRBJ1-1	NA	CAWSVPQVTEAFF	TGTGCCTGGAGTGTACCGCAGGTCACTGAAGCTTTCTTT
TRBV30	TRBD1	TRBJ1-5	NA	CAWSPMTGGGNQPQHF	TGTGCCTGGAGCCCGATGACAGGGGGTGGTAATCAGCCCCAGCATTTT
TRBV28	NA	TRBJ1-2	NA	CASTSDYYGYTF	TGTGCCAGCACCTCAGATTACTATGGCTACACCTTC
TRBV30	TRBD1	TRBJ2-7	NA	CAWSEGTGRYEQYF	TGTGCCTGGAGTGAGGGGACAGGGCGCTACGAGCAGTACTTC
TRBV14	NA	TRBJ1-1	NA	CASSQGRGVVNTEAFF	TGTGCCAGCAGCCAAGGACGGGGAGTGGTGAACACTGAAGCTTTCTTT
TRBV7-2	TRBD1	TRBJ2-7	NA	CASSPYLGQPSYEQYF	TGTGCCAGCAGCCCGTACCTGGGACAGCCCTCCTACGAGCAGTACTTC
TRBV4-3	TRBD1	TRBJ2-5	NA	CASSQDWGDRGQETQYF	TGCGCCAGCAGCCAAGATTGGGGTGACAGGGGCCAAGAGACCCAGTACTTC
TRBV7-8	TRBD2	TRBJ2-4	once	CASSLASGSIQYF	TGTGCCAGCAGCTTGGCTAGCGGGAGCATTCAGTACTTC
TRBV12-3/TRBV12-4	NA	TRBJ1-2	NA	CASSLGGREGYTF	TGTGCCAGCAGTTTGGGGGGGCGCGAGGGCTACACCTTC
TRBV5-5	TRBD1	TRBJ2-2	NA	CASRRTGGLTGELFF	TGTGCCAGCAGACGGACAGGGGGCCTCACCGGGGAGCTGTTTTTT
TRBV7-2	TRBD2	TRBJ2-1	NA	CASSLASGVYNEQFF	TGTGCCAGCAGCCTAGCTAGCGGGGTATACAATGAGCAGTTCTTC
TRBV7-9	TRBD2	TRBJ2-4	NA	CASSPQRGLAKNIQYF	TGTGCCAGCAGCCCTCAGCGGGGATTAGCCAAAAACATTCAGTACTTC
TRBV5-1	TRBD2	TRBJ2-5	NA	CASSLRGGEETQYF	TGCGCCAGCAGCTTGCGGGGAGGGGAAGAGACCCAGTACTTC
TRBV11-2	NA	TRBJ1-2	NA	CASSSQGGDGYTF	TGTGCCAGCAGCTCACAGGGAGGGGATGGCTACACCTTC
TRBV5-4	TRBD1	TRBJ1-2	NA	CASSPGQASSPRPQLYGYTF	TGTGCCAGCAGCCCCGGACAGGCAAGTTCACCCCGACCCCAACTCTATGGCTACACCTTC
TRBV27	TRBD2	TRBJ2-1	NA	CASSAGLAGGNEQFF	TGTGCCAGCAGTGCGGGACTAGCGGGGGGAAATGAGCAGTTCTTC
TRBV7-9	TRBD2	TRBJ2-3	NA	CASTLASGLDTQYF	TGTGCCAGCACCCTCGCTAGCGGACTAGATACGCAGTATTTT
TRBV5-1	NA	TRBJ1-6	NA	CASSLGQGDSPLHF	TGCGCCAGCAGCTTGGGGCAGGGTGATTCACCCCTCCACTTT
TRBV19	NA	TRBJ2-5	NA	CASSLGGGGQETQYF	TGTGCCAGTAGCCTCGGGGGTGGCGGCCAAGAGACCCAGTACTTC
TRBV28	TRBD1	TRBJ1-2	NA	CASKGTELGYTF	TGTGCCAGCAAAGGGACAGAGCTGGGCTACACCTTC
TRBV28	TRBD2	TRBJ2-1	NA	CASSSASGNLNNEQFF	TGTGCCAGCAGTTCCGCTAGCGGGAATTTGAACAATGAGCAGTTCTTC
TRBV9	TRBD1	TRBJ1-3	NA	CASSTGDRVGNTIYF	TGTGCCAGCAGCACTGGGGACAGGGTTGGAAACACCATATATTTT
TRBV18	TRBD1	TRBJ2-3	NA	CASSPTGGTDTQYF	TGTGCCAGCTCACCAACAGGGGGCACAGATACGCAGTATTTT